This TCR beta chain came from a study of blood T cell repertoires in COVID-19. In the study overall: Sites across the United States, Italy and Spain contributed samples from acute and convalescent COVID-19.

Using immunoSEQ multiplex PCR, the repertoire was profiled, and TCRdb retains in-frame clones only, with some absent. The table shows some 360,000 clones, with 80% to 90% occurring only once. CDR3 size: 12 residues. Germline V gene data show CDR1 as SNHLY and CDR2 as FYNNEI. V gave up 5 bases and J gave up 8 bases; unmatched junction bases: 5. The source is an older woman with COVID-19, enrolled during active disease. Sequencing was performed on peripheral blood. V gene TRBV2 combines with J gene TRBJ1-1; 7 bases are a match to TRBD1. In DNA, the CDR3 is TGTGCCAGCAGTCTAGGGACAGCCGAAGCTTTCTTT. Protein product: CASSLGTAEAFF.